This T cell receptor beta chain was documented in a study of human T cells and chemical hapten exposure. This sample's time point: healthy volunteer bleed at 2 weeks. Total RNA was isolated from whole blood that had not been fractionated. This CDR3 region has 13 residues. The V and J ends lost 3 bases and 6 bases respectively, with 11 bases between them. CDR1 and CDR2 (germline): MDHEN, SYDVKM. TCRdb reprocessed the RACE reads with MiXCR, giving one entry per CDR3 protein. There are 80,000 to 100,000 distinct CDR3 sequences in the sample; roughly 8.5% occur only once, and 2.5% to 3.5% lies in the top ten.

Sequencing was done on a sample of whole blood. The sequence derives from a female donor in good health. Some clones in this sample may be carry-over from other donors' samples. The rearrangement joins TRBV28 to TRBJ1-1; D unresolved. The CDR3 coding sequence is TGTGCCAGCAGTTTGCCGGCGGTCCCTGAAGCTTTCTTT. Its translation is CASSLPAVPEAFF.